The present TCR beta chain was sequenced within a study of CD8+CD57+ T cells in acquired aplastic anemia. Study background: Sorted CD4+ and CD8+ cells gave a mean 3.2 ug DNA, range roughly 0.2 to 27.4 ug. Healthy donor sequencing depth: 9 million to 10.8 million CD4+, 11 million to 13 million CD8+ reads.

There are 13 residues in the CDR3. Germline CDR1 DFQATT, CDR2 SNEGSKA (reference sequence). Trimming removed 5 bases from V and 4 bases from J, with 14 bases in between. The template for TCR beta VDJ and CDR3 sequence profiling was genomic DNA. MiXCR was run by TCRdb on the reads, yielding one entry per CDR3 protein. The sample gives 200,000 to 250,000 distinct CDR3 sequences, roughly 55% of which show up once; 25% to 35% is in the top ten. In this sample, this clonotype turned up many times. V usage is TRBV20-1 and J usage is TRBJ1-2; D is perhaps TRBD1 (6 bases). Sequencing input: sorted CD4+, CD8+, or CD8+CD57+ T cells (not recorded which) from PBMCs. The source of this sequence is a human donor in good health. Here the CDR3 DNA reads TGCAGTGCTCCTCTCGACAGGCCCTATGGCTACACCTTC. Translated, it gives CSAPLDRPYGYTF.